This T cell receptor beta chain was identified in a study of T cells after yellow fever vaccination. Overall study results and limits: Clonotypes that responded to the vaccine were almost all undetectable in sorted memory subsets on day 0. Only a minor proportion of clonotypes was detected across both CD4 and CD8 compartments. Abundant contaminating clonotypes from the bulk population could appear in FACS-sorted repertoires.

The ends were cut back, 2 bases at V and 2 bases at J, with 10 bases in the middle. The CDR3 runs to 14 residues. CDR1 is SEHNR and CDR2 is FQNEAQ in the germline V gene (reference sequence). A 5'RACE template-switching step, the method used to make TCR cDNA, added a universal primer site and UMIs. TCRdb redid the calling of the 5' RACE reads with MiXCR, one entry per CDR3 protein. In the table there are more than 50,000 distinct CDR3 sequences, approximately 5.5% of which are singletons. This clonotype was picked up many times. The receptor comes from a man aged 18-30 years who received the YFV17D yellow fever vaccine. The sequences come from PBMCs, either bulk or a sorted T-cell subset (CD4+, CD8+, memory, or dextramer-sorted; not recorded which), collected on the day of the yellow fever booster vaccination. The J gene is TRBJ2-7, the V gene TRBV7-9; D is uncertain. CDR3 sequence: CASSLPLRPYEQYV. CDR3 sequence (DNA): TGTGCCAGCAGCTTACCGTTAAGGCCCTACGAGCAGTACGTC.